This T cell receptor beta chain was documented in a study of glioma-infiltrating T cells after dendritic cell vaccination. About the study: Patients received autologous tumor lysate-pulsed dendritic cell vaccination between about 2003 and 2012.

Study-wide findings and caveats: Longer survival after dendritic cell vaccination followed higher pretreatment TIL content.

Some clones are missing from TCRdb's copy, which holds only in-frame ones; the method was immunoSEQ multiplex PCR. The profile covers about 58,000 clones, with roughly 80% appearing a single time and approximately 14% taken by the ten largest. The time point here: after dendritic cell vaccination, including at tumor progression/relapse. PBMC sampling occurred before vaccination, two weeks after the third dose, and at progression. About this clone: Its antigen remains unidentified.

From germline, CDR1 is SNHLY and CDR2 FYNNEI. Trimming took 5 bases from V and 0 from J, leaving 5 bases between them. The CDR3 sequence is 14 residues long. This chain links TRBV2 with TRBJ2-6, with D unclear. The material sequenced was blood, taken after dendritic cell vaccination. The clonotype comes from a human donor with glioblastoma. The CDR3 sequence is CASSLSSGANVLTF. The CDR3 coding sequence is TGTGCCAGCAGTCTGAGCTCTGGGGCCAACGTCCTGACTTTC.